This T cell receptor (beta chain) emerged from a study of shared clonotypes between healthy human individuals. Assay: immunoSEQ multiplex PCR; the TCRdb copy retains only in-frame clones and omits some. The sample shows millions of clones, 80% to 95% of them seen only once. Germline V gene data show CDR1 as SGHTA and CDR2 as FQGTGA. The CDR3 extends over 16 amino acids. The germline V and J ends were trimmed by 3 bases and 3 bases, with 16 bases remaining between them. This clone was seen once. Donors included only healthy HIV-negative adults lacking recent acute infections or vaccinations. The sequencing sample was made of naive CD4+ T cells from PBMCs. The subset denotes: CD45RA+ positively selected. This rearrangement joins TRBV7-3 to TRBJ2-3; possible D gene TRBD1, 5 bases. This TCR derives from a man in his late teens or twenties in good health. Some clones in this sample may be carry-over from other donors' samples. The CDR3 DNA reads TGTGCCAGCAGCTTCCTAACAGGTGAGGTAACAGATACGCAGTATTTT. It translates to CASSFLTGEVTDTQYF.